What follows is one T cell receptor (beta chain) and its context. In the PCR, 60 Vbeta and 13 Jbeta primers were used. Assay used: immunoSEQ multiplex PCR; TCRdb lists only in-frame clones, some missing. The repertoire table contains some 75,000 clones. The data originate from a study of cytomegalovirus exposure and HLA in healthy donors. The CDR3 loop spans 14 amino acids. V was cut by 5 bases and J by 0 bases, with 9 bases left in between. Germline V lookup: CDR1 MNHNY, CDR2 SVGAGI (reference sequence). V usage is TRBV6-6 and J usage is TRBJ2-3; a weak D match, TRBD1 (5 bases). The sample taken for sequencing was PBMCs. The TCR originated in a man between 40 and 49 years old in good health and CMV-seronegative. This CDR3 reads CASSKQVSTDTQYF. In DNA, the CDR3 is TGTGCCAGCAGTAAACAGGTTAGCACAGATACGCAGTATTTT.